Listed here is a single T cell receptor beta chain. The repertoire was sequenced with immunoSEQ multiplex PCR; TCRdb's copy has only in-frame clones and lacks some. The sample holds over 65,000 clones; 75% to 90% are singletons and the top ten take 27%. This specimen belongs to a study of blood T cell repertoires in COVID-19. The CDR3 consists of 14 residues. Trimming at V came to 2 bases and at J to 7 bases, leaving 4 bases not matched to a gene. CDR1 is GTSNPN, CDR2 SVGIG, per germline (reference sequence). The sample was peripheral blood. The V gene is TRBV30, the J gene TRBJ1-4, with 10 positions matching TRBD1. The clonotype comes from a man between 50 and 59 years old with active or convalescent COVID-19. The CDR3 bases are TGTGCCTGGAGTTGGGACAGGGGTCCTGAAAAACTGTTTTTT. Translation gives CAWSWDRGPEKLFF. Full variable domain (remainder filled in from reference TRBV30 and TRBJ1-4): SQTIHQWPATLVQPVGSPLSLECTVEGTSNPNLYWYRQAAGRGLQLLFYSVGIGQISSEVPQNLSASRPQDRQFILSSKKLLLSDSGFYLCAWSWDRGPEKLFFGSGTQLSVL.